Following are 10 T cell receptor beta chains from one sample sequenced in a study of PD-1 blockade in mismatch repair-deficient tumors. Some clones are missing from TCRdb's copy, which holds only in-frame ones; the method was immunoSEQ multiplex PCR. The table shows about 120,000 clones, with about 90% occurring only once. Material: peripheral blood, obtained roughly 70 weeks after starting pembrolizumab. Receptors were obtained from an adult with mismatch repair-deficient cancer.

The chain recombines TRBV30 with TRBJ2-1; 9 bases are a match to TRBD2. J lost 8 bases, V lost 4 bases, and 18 bases had no gene match. In germline, CDR1 is GTSNPN, CDR2 SVGIG (reference sequence). CDR3 size: 17 residues. The CDR3: CAWTPLAGRPRRDEQFF. CDR3 sequence (DNA): TGTGCCTGGACCCCCCTAGCGGGACGCCCGAGAAGGGATGAGCAGTTCTTC.

V and J are TRBV5-6 and TRBJ2-5; maybe TRBD2 (6 bases). V lost 4 bases to trimming and J lost 3 bases, with 16 bases between them. The CDR3 contains 15 residues. CDR1 SGHDT and CDR2 YYEEEE come from the germline V gene. CDR3 residues: CASSEVGGYEETQYF. In DNA form, the CDR3 reads TGTGCCAGCAGCGAAGTGGGAGGCTACGAAGAGACCCAGTACTTC.

Only a few counts were recorded for this clone. The chain recombines TRBV28 with TRBJ1-5, with D perhaps matching TRBD1 (6 bases). With 2 bases removed from V and 10 bases from J, the gap between germline ends came to 18 bases. The CDR3 length is 15 residues. From germline, CDR1 is MDHEN and CDR2 SYDVKM. The CDR3 sequence: CASSLNPGARRPQHF. The CDR3 region has the DNA TGTGCCAGCAGTTTAAACCCAGGGGCTAGAAGACCCCAGCATTTT.

The genes are TRBV7-8 and TRBJ1-5, with D unclear. Between the trimmed V and J ends, which lost 2 bases and 5 bases, there was a span of 13 bases. The CDR3 consists of 15 residues. Per the germline V gene, CDR1 is SGHVS and CDR2 is FQNEAQ. DNA of the CDR3: TGTGCCAGCAGCTTAACGGCAAGGGCCGATCAGCCCCAGCATTTT. Translation: CASSLTARADQPQHF.

The chain uses TRBV5-4 and TRBJ2-1; 7 bases are a match to TRBD2. CDR3 length: 13 amino acids. The J segment lost 10 bases and the V segment lost 4 bases, leaving 8 bases of the junction unmatched. Germline CDR1 is SGHNT and CDR2 is YYREEE (reference sequence). The CDR3 loop reads CASSDHPAGEQFF. DNA for the CDR3: TGTGCCAGCAGCGACCACCCAGCGGGAGAGCAGTTCTTC. The full variable domain, its missing parts supplied by reference TRBV5-4 and TRBJ2-1, is ETGVTQSPTHLIKTRGQQVTLRCSSQSGHNTVSWYQQALGQGPQFIFQYYREEENGRGNFPPRFSGLQFPNYSSELNVNALELDDSALYLCASSDHPAGEQFFGPGTRLTVL.

The chain is built from TRBV15 and TRBJ2-7; D is ambiguous. Germline-derived CDR1 and CDR2 are LNHNV and YYDKDF (reference sequence). CDR3 length: 12 residues. Between the trimmed V and J ends, which lost 1 base and 3 bases, there was a span of 4 bases. The DNA for the CDR3 is TGTGCCACCAGCAGAGGATACTACGAGCAGTACTTC. Translation gives CATSRGYYEQYF.

The chain recombines TRBV2 with TRBJ2-7; D is unclear. V lost 4 bases to trimming and J lost 6 bases, with 4 bases between them. This CDR3 comprises 10 residues. Per germline, CDR1 SNHLY and CDR2 FYNNEI. CDR3 sequence (DNA): TGTGCCAGCAGTGTGGGCGAGCAGTACTTC. This codes for CASSVGEQYF.

V gene TRBV5-1 combines with J gene TRBJ2-3, with 8 bases that match TRBD2. The CDR3 covers 16 residues. CDR1 is SGHRS, CDR2 YFSETQ, per germline. J was trimmed by 4 bases and V by 3 bases; bases with no gene match: 10. CDR3 region: CASSYTGTSPSDTQYF. CDR3 nucleotide sequence: TGCGCCAGCAGCTACACCGGGACTAGTCCATCAGATACGCAGTATTTT.

CDR3 coding DNA: TGTGCCAGCAAGTTGTGGCAGGGTAACTATGGCTACACCTTC. It yields the protein CASKLWQGNYGYTF. The genes are TRBV2 and TRBJ1-2; the D gene is possibly TRBD1 (5 bases). Trimming took 7 bases from V and 1 from J, leaving 13 bases between them. Germline CDR1 is SNHLY and CDR2 is FYNNEI. This CDR3 has 14 amino acids.

The chain links TRBV29-1 to TRBJ2-3, with 16 positions matching TRBD2. J lost 4 bases, V lost 7 bases, and 2 bases had no gene match. Germline loops: CDR1 SQVTM, CDR2 ANQGSEA. CDR3 length: 14 amino acids. This chain's CDR3 is CSAGTSGRADTQYF. The CDR3 DNA follows: TGCAGCGCCGGGACTAGCGGGAGGGCAGATACGCAGTATTTT.